Listed below are T cell receptor beta chains from one sample, sequenced in a study of early T cells in non-severe SARS-CoV-2 infection. TCRdb processed the 5' RACE reads anew with MiXCR; each CDR3 protein has one entry. This table has around 88,000 distinct CDR3 sequences, 13% to 15% appearing once. Sequencing input: whole blood. These receptors came from an adult who was a healthcare worker with PCR-confirmed SARS-CoV-2 infection or an uninfected control (not recorded which). CDR3s include the opening cysteine and the closing phenylalanine or tryptophan. Each record gives: J gene, CDR3 length, D gene, clone size, V gene, CDR3 protein, CDR3 DNA. D genes are given only for firm matches. Size is omitted from some rows. Given values are once, few, many or a class for expanded clones.

TRBJ2-1 | 16 | NA | many | TRBV24-1 | CATSDPGASGYNEQFF | TGTGCCACCAGTGACCCAGGGGCTAGCGGCTATAATGAGCAGTTCTTC
TRBJ2-1 | 14 | TRBD1 | few | TRBV29-1 | CSVTQGASYNEQFF | TGCAGCGTTACCCAGGGGGCGAGCTACAATGAGCAGTTCTTC
TRBJ2-1 | 15 | TRBD2 | NA | TRBV7-2 | CASSSGLAGYNEQFF | TGTGCCAGCAGCTCGGGACTAGCGGGTTACAATGAGCAGTTCTTC
TRBJ1-5 | 15 | NA | few | TRBV4-2 | CASSQDVGSNQPQHF | TGTGCCAGCAGCCAAGATGTCGGTAGCAATCAGCCCCAGCATTTT
TRBJ1-1 | 16 | TRBD1 | many | TRBV25-1 | CASRAPRDSLNTEVFF | TGTGCCAGCAGAGCCCCGAGGGACAGCTTGAACACTGAAGTTTTCTTT
TRBJ1-2 | 14 | NA | NA | TRBV5-1 | CASSPSTDNYGYTF | TGCGCCAGCAGCCCCTCGACAGATAACTATGGCTACACCTTC
TRBJ2-7 | 14 | TRBD2 | NA | TRBV25-1 | CASSDSGNPYEQYF | TGTGCCAGCAGTGATAGCGGGAACCCCTACGAGCAGTACTTC
TRBJ1-1 | 14 | NA | few | TRBV20-1 | CSAPRTQTGTEAFF | TGCAGTGCTCCGAGGACCCAAACGGGCACTGAAGCTTTCTTT
TRBJ2-7 | 12 | NA | NA | TRBV6-2/TRBV6-3 | CASSYNGYEQYF | TGTGCCAGCAGTTATAACGGATACGAGCAGTACTTC
TRBJ1-3 | 15 | NA | many | TRBV7-9 | CASSLLGRTGNTIYF | TGTGCCAGCAGCCTACTAGGGAGAACTGGAAACACCATATATTTT